This T cell receptor beta chain was profiled in a study of OX40 agonist ivuxolimab in advanced cancers. Regarding the study as a whole: Nonresponders included some who also had low normalized T-cell clonal expansion.

Unmatched junction bases numbered 12, after V lost 2 bases and J lost 7 bases. CDR3 size: 18 residues. The germline CDR1 and CDR2 sequences are SGHVS and FNYEAQ. Remarks on this clone: Its antigen is undetermined.

Sequenced by immunoSEQ multiplex PCR; TCRdb stores in-frame clones only, minus some. The sample gives about 71,000 clones, about 93% of which show up once; less than 20% is in the top ten. This sequence originates from an adult with an advanced solid tumor such as melanoma, head and neck, liver or kidney cancer. Here the sequenced sample was CD4+ or CD8+ T cells sorted from blood, taken in a trial of the OX40 agonist ivuxolimab. The rearrangement links TRBV7-6 to TRBJ2-1; 12 positions match TRBD2. CDR3 nucleotide sequence: TGTGCCAGCAGCTTAATACTAGCGGGAGGTTCCCCTCGGAATGAGCAGTTCTTC. As protein: CASSLILAGGSPRNEQFF. The entire variable domain, with the rest obtained from reference TRBV7-6 and TRBJ2-1, is as follows: GAGVSQSPRYKVTKRGQDVALRCDPISGHVSLYWYRQALGQGPEFLTYFNYEAQQDKSGLPNDRFSAERPEGSISTLTIQRTEQRDSAMYRCASSLILAGGSPRNEQFFGPGTRLTVL.